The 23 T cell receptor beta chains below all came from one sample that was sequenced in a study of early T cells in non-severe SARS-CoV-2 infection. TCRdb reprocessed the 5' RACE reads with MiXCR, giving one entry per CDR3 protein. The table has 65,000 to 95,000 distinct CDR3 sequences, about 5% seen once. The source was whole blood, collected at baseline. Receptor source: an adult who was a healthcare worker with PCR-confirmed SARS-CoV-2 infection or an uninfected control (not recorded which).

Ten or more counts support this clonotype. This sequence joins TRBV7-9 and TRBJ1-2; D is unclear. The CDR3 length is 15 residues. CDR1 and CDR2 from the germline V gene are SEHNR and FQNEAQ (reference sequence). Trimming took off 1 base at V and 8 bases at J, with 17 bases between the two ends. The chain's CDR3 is CASSLGLRAGQGYTF. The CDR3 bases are TGTGCCAGCAGCTTAGGCCTCCGGGCAGGTCAAGGCTACACCTTC.

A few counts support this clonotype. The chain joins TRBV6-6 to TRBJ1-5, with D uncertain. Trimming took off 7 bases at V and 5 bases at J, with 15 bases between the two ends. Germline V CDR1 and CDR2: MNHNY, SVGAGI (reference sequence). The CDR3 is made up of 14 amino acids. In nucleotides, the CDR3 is TGTGCCAGCACCTCTACATCAACAGATCAGCCCCAGCATTTT. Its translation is CASTSTSTDQPQHF.

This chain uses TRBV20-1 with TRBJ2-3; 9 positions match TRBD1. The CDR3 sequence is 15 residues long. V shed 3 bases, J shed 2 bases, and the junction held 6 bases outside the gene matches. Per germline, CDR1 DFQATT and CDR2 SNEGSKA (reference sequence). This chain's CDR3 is CSASSGTGNTDTQYF. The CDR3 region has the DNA TGCAGTGCTAGCTCCGGGACAGGGAACACAGATACGCAGTATTTT.

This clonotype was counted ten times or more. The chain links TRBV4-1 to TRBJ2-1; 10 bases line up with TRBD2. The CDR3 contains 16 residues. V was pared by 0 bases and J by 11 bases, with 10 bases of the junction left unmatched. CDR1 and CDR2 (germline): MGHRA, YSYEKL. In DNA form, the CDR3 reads TGCGCCAGCAGCCAAGATATTACTAGCGGGACGGGGAAGCAGTTCTTC. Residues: CASSQDITSGTGKQFF.

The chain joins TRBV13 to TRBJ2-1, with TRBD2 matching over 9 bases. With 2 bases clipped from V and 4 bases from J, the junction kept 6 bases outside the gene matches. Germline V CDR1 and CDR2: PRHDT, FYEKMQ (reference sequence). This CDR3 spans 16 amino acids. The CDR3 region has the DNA TGTGCCAGCAGCTTACGTCCAGCGGGAGGTTACAATGAGCAGTTCTTC. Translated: CASSLRPAGGYNEQFF. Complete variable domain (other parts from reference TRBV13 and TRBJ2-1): AAGVIQSPRHLIKEKRETATLKCYPIPRHDTVYWYQQGPGQDPQFLISFYEKMQSDKGSIPDRFSAQQFSDYHSELNMSSLELGDSALYFCASSLRPAGGYNEQFFGPGTRLTVL.

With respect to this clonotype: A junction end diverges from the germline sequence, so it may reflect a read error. CDR3 amino acids: CASSQGADRVYPEVFF. The CDR3 nucleotides read TGCGCCAGCAGCCAAGGGGCAGACAGGGTTTACCCTGAAGTTTTCTTT. V and J are TRBV4-1 and TRBJ1-1, with TRBD1 matching 7 bases. The germline V gene encodes CDR1 MGHRA and CDR2 YSYEKL. This CDR3 contains 16 residues.

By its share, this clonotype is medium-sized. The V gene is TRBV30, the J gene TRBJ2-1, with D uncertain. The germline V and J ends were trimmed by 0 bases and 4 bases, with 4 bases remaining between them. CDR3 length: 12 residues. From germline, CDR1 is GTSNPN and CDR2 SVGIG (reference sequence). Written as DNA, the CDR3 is TGTGCCTGGAGTGTTGGATACAATGAGCAGTTCTTC. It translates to CAWSVGYNEQFF. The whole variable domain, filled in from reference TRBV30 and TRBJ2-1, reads SQTIHQWPATLVQPVGSPLSLECTVEGTSNPNLYWYRQAAGRGLQLLFYSVGIGQISSEVPQNLSASRPQDRQFILSSKKLLLSDSGFYLCAWSVGYNEQFFGPGTRLTVL.

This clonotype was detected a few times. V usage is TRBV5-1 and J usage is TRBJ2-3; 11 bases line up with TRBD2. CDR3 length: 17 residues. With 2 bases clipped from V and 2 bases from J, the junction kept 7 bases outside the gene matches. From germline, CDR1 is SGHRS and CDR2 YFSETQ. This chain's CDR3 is CASSFTSGRESTDTQYF. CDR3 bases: TGCGCCAGCAGCTTCACTAGCGGGAGAGAGTCCACAGATACGCAGTATTTT.

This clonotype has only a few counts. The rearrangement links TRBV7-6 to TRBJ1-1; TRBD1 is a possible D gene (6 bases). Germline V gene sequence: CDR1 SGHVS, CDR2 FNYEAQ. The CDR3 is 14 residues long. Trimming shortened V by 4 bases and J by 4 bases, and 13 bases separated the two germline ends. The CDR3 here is CASSSQGGTTEAFF. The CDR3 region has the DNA TGTGCCAGCAGCTCACAGGGAGGTACCACTGAAGCTTTCTTT.

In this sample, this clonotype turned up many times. The CDR3 bases are TGTGCCAGCACAAGACAGGGGGCCTCCTACGAGCAGTACTTC. Protein product: CASTRQGASYEQYF. V is TRBV25-1 and J is TRBJ2-7; 10 bases fit TRBD1. Germline CDR1 and CDR2: MGHDK and SYGVNS. Trimming at V came to 7 bases and at J to 0 bases, leaving 3 bases not matched to a gene. CDR3 size: 14 residues.

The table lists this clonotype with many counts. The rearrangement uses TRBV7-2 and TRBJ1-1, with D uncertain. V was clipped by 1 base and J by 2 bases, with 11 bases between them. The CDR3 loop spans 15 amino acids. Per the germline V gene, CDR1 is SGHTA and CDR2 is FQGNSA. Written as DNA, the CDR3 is TGTGCCAGCAGCTTAGATCGTGGGGTAAACACTGAAGCTTTCTTT. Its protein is CASSLDRGVNTEAFF.

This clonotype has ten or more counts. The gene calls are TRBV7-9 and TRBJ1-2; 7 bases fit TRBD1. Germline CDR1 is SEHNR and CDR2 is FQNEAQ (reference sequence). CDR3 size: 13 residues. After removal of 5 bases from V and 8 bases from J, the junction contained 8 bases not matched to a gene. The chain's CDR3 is CASSLQGIFGYTF. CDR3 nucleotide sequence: TGTGCCAGCAGCCTACAGGGGATCTTCGGCTACACCTTC.

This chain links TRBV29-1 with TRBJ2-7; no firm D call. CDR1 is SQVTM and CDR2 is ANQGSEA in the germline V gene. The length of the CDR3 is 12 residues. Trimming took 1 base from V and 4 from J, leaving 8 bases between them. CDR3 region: CSVEVTAYEQYF. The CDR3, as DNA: TGCAGCGTTGAAGTCACAGCTTACGAGCAGTACTTC.

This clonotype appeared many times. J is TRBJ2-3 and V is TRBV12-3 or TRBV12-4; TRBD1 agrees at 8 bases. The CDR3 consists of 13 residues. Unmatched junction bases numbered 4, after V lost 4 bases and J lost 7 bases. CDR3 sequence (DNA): TGTGCCAGCAGTTCGGACAGGGCGAATACGCAGTATTTT. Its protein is CASSSDRANTQYF.

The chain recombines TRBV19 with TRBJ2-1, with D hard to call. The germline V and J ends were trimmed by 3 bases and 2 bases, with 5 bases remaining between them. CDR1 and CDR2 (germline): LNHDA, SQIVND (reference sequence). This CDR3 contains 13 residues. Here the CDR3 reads CASSMGPYNEQFF. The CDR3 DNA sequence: TGTGCCAGTAGTATGGGCCCCTACAATGAGCAGTTCTTC.

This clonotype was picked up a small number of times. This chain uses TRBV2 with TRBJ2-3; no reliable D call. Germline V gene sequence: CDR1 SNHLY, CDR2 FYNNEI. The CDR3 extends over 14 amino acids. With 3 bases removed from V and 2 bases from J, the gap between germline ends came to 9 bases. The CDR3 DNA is TGTGCCAGCAGTGAGCTGGTTACCACAGATACGCAGTATTTT. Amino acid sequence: CASSELVTTDTQYF.

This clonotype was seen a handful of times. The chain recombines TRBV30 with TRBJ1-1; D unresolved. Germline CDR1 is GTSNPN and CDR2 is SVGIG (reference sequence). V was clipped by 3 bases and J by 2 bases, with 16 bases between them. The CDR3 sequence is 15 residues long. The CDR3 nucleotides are TGTGCCTGGAGGCGGTTTAGCGGGGTTAACACTGAAGCTTTCTTT. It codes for CAWRRFSGVNTEAFF.

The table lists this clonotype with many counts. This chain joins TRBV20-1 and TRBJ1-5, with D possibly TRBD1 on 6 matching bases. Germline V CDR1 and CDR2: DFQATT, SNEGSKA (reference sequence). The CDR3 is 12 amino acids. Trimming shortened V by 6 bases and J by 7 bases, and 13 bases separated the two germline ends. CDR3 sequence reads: CSARTVAQPQHF. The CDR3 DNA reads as TGCAGTGCAAGGACAGTCGCCCAGCCCCAGCATTTT.

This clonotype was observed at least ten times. The CDR3 is CASSQGTDYYTEAFF. CDR3 sequence (DNA): TGTGCCAGCAGCCAAGGGACAGACTACTACACTGAAGCTTTCTTT. This chain joins TRBV4-2 and TRBJ1-1; D possibly corresponds to TRBD1 (6 bases). The V gene lost 1 base and the J gene lost 3 bases, with 12 bases spanning the gap. CDR3 length equals 15 residues. Looked up from germline, CDR1 is LGHNA and CDR2 is YNFKEQ.

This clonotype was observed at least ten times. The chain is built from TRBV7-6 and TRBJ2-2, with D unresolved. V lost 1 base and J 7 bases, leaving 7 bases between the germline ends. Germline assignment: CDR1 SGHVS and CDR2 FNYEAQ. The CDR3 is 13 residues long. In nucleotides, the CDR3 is TGTGCCAGCAGCTTAGTCGGCGGCGGGGAGCTGTTTTTT. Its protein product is CASSLVGGGELFF.

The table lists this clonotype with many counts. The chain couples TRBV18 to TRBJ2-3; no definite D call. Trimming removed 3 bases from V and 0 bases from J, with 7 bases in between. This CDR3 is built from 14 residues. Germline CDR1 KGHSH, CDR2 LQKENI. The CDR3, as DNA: TGTGCCAGCTCACCGATTTCTAGCACAGATACGCAGTATTTT. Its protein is CASSPISSTDTQYF.

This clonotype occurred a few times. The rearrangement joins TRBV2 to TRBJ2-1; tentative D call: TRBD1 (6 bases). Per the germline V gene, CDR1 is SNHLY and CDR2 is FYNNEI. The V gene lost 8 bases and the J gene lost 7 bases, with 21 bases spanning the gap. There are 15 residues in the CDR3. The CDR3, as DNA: TGTGCCAGCGGCGATACTGGGGTAGGGGGAAATGAGCAGTTCTTC. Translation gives CASGDTGVGGNEQFF.

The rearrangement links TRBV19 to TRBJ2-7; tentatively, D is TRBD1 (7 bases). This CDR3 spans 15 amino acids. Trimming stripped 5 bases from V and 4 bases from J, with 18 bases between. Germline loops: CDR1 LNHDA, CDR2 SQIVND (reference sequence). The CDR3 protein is CASSAGQLITYEQYF. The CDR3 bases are TGTGCCAGTAGTGCGGGACAGTTGATCACTTACGAGCAGTACTTC.